Following are 15 T cell receptor beta chains from one sample sequenced in a study of blood T cells in healthy people across ages. A J-beta primer mix and a sample-barcoded 5' primer were used in a second PCR of about 7 to 12 cycles. TCRdb re-called the 5' RACE reads with MiXCR, one entry per CDR3 protein. The sample yields over 1.5 million distinct CDR3 sequences, approximately 50% seen once. The sequenced material came from blood. The receptors come from a woman aged 40 to 50 in good health.

The gene calls are TRBV7-8 and TRBJ2-5, with TRBD2 matching over 12 bases. The V segment lost 3 bases and the J segment 1 base; nucleotides outside the gene matches: 9. Germline loops: CDR1 SGHVS, CDR2 FQNEAQ. The CDR3 sequence is 18 residues long. CDR3 in amino acids: CASSFGLAGGSFQETQYF. The CDR3 bases are TGTGCCAGCAGCTTCGGCCTAGCGGGGGGGAGTTTCCAAGAGACCCAGTACTTC.

CDR3 sequence: CATSAAVWGQEDTQYF. The CDR3 coding sequence is TGTGCCACCAGTGCCGCCGTTTGGGGGCAGGAAGATACGCAGTATTTT. This chain links TRBV24-1 with TRBJ2-3; possibly TRBD1 for D (6 bases). V dropped 5 bases and J dropped 5 bases, with 19 bases sitting between them. The germline V gene has CDR1 KGHDR and CDR2 SFDVKD. The CDR3 sequence is 16 residues long.

The sample holds a few counts of this clonotype. This sequence joins TRBV27 and TRBJ1-2; D may be TRBD1 (6 bases). V lost 6 bases and J lost 10, with 18 bases in between. This CDR3 is built from 13 residues. Germline V gene lookup returns CDR1 MNHEY and CDR2 SMNVEV (reference sequence). CDR3 DNA: TGTGCCAGCAGCCCCTGGTGGCAGGGGAACTACACCTTC. Its translation: CASSPWWQGNYTF.

The V call is TRBV7-2, the J call TRBJ1-2, with a weak D call TRBD1 (6 bases). V shed 6 bases and J shed 2 bases, with 16 bases lying between them. CDR3 length: 15 amino acids. The germline gives CDR1 SGHTA, CDR2 FQGNSA. The CDR3 protein is CASRPPGARNYGYTF. In nucleotides, the CDR3 is TGTGCCAGCAGACCCCCGGGGGCGCGGAACTATGGCTACACCTTC.

This clonotype was seen more than once but under ten times. The rearrangement links TRBV6-6 to TRBJ2-7; the D call may be TRBD1 or TRBD2 (5 bases each). The J call could be wrong; TRBJ2-5 is a better fit for the DNA end. This CDR3 has 13 residues. CDR1 and CDR2 (germline): MNHNY, SVGAGI (reference sequence). The CDR3 DNA reads TGTGCCAGCAGAGGGACCCTAGGGGAGACCCAGTACTTC. Amino acids: CASRGTLGETQYF.

This clonotype has a single count. This chain connects TRBV6-2 or TRBV6-3 to TRBJ2-4; D is ambiguous. The DNA end favors TRBJ2-7, so the J call may be wrong. The CDR3 contains 16 residues. Per the germline V gene, CDR1 is MNHEY and CDR2 is SVGEGT. The CDR3, as DNA: TGTGCCAGCAGTTCCTCCCGGGCGGCCCAGCGCTACGAGCAGTACTTC. This codes for CASSSSRAAQRYEQYF.

This clonotype was seen only a few times. One junction end disagrees with the germline gene, perhaps due to a read error. V usage is TRBV7-3 and J usage is TRBJ2-3, with D hard to call. The germline CDR1 and CDR2 sequences are SGHTA and FQGTGA. CDR3 length: 15 residues. In DNA, the CDR3 is TGTTCCAGCAGCCCCCGGGCCCTTGCTCAGGATACGCAGTATTTT. Its translation: CSSSPRALAQDTQYF. Full variable domain (rest looked up from reference TRBV7-3 and TRBJ2-3): GAGVSQTPSNKVTEKGKYVELRCDPISGHTALYWYRQSLGQGPEFLIYFQGTGAADDSGLPNDRFFAVRPEGSVSTLKIQRTERGDSAVYLCSSSPRALAQDTQYFGPGTRLTVL.

This clonotype has just a few counts. The rearrangement uses TRBV7-2 and TRBJ2-1; D perhaps matches TRBD2 (5 bases). CDR1 SGHTA and CDR2 FQGNSA come from the germline V gene. V was trimmed by 1 base and J by 4 bases, leaving 14 bases between them. The CDR3 runs 16 residues. The CDR3 nucleotides read TGTGCCAGCAGCTTAGTGGCAGCGGTATCGTACAATGAGCAGTTCTTC. Protein: CASSLVAAVSYNEQFF.

The V call is TRBV7-2, the J call TRBJ2-7; D is unclear. Germline CDR1 reads SGHTA; CDR2 reads FQGNSA. Trimming shortened V by 0 bases and J by 3 bases, and 18 bases separated the two germline ends. The CDR3 runs to 17 residues. CDR3 protein: CASSLAQRAATYYEQYF. The DNA for the CDR3 is TGTGCCAGCAGCTTAGCCCAAAGGGCAGCAACCTACTACGAGCAGTACTTC.

About this clonotype: Mismatch with germline at one junction end may stem from a read error. The V call is TRBV5-1, the J call TRBJ2-3; TRBD2 matches 8 bases. The germline V gene encodes CDR1 SGHRS and CDR2 YFSETQ. The CDR3 totals 15 residues. In DNA, the CDR3 is TGTGCCAGCAGCTTAGTAGCGGGGTACACAGATACGCAGTATTTT. It encodes CASSLVAGYTDTQYF.

This rearrangement joins TRBV28 to TRBJ2-3; TRBD2 is a possible D gene (6 bases). Deletions cut 3 bases from V and 2 bases from J, with 12 bases between. Looked up from germline, CDR1 is MDHEN and CDR2 is SYDVKM. This CDR3 contains 15 residues. The CDR3 coding sequence is TGTGCCAGCAGTTTTGGGGGGACCCACACAGATACGCAGTATTTT. Translated: CASSFGGTHTDTQYF.

The rearrangement uses TRBV27 and TRBJ2-3; D remains unclear. The V gene lost 2 bases and the J gene lost 3 bases, with 12 bases spanning the gap. This CDR3 is built from 15 residues. The germline V gene has CDR1 MNHEY and CDR2 SMNVEV (reference sequence). The CDR3 protein is CASSLVYRGTDTQYF. The CDR3 coding sequence is TGTGCCAGCAGTTTAGTCTACCGAGGAACAGATACGCAGTATTTT.

To note about this clonotype: No conserved phenylalanine or tryptophan ends this CDR3, so it is likely a read error. V usage is TRBV12-3 or TRBV12-4 and J usage is TRBJ2-3, with D unclear. The CDR3 extends over 14 amino acids. V was pared by 5 bases and J by 3 bases, with 12 bases between. CDR3 sequence reads: CASSARETTDTQYS. The CDR3 DNA is TGTGCCAGCAGTGCCAGAGAGACGACAGATACGCAGTATTCT.

The chain couples TRBV29-1 to TRBJ2-5, with TRBD1 matching 10 bases. Germline CDR1 SQVTM, CDR2 ANQGSEA. V lost 2 bases to trimming and J lost 11 bases; unmatched junction nucleotides: 14. This CDR3 contains 15 residues. The CDR3 loop is CSVEPGTGDWNEQYF. The DNA for the CDR3 is TGCAGCGTTGAACCCGGGACAGGGGACTGGAATGAGCAGTACTTC.

This clonotype was seen a handful of times. This chain links TRBV7-9 with TRBJ2-7, with D maybe TRBD1 (6 bases). The J call may be mistaken, given a closer DNA end match to TRBJ2-5. The V gene's germline CDR1 is SEHNR and CDR2 FQNEAQ (reference sequence). The CDR3 runs 15 residues. CDR3 sequence: CASSLAGAEQETQYF. The CDR3 DNA reads TGTGCCAGCAGCTTAGCGGGGGCGGAACAAGAGACCCAGTACTTC.